A selection of T cell receptor beta chains follows, all from one sample in a study of shared clonotypes between healthy human individuals. Measured with immunoSEQ multiplex PCR; TCRdb has only the in-frame clones, and not every one. The table has roughly 1,500,000 clones, around 98.5% seen once; the top ten hold about 0.4%. The specimen was naive CD4+ T cells sorted from blood. Receptor source: a man between 25 and 39 years old in good health. The CDR3 runs from the conserved cysteine through the conserved F or W. Fields, in order: D gene, V gene, J gene, clone size, CDR3 protein, CDR3 DNA. D genes are given only for firm matches. Rows may omit the clone size; those that give it use once, few, many or a size class.

TRBD1	TRBV7-2	TRBJ2-1	.	CASSLAGTGISSYNEQFF	TGTGCCAGCAGCTTAGCCGGGACAGGGATAAGCTCCTACAATGAGCAGTTCTTC
.	TRBV9	TRBJ1-4	.	CASSVERELIPEKLFF	TGTGCCAGCAGCGTAGAAAGGGAGCTAATCCCCGAAAAACTGTTTTTT
.	TRBV6-5	TRBJ1-2	.	CASSSPGGGDYGYTF	TGTGCCAGCAGTTCCCCGGGAGGGGGGGACTATGGCTACACCTTC
.	TRBV15	TRBJ1-2	.	CATSRDRGSGGYTF	TGTGCCACCAGTAGAGATCGGGGCTCTGGTGGCTACACCTTC
TRBD2	TRBV10-1	TRBJ2-1	.	CASSDTSGRNEQFF	TGCGCCAGCAGTGACACTAGCGGGAGGAATGAGCAGTTCTTC
TRBD2	TRBV11-2	TRBJ2-1	once	CASRLAGGPNEQFF	TGTGCCAGCAGGCTAGCGGGAGGGCCTAATGAGCAGTTCTTC
TRBD1	TRBV4-2	TRBJ1-2	.	CASSSGQGGYGYTF	TGTGCCAGCAGCTCAGGACAGGGTGGCTATGGCTACACCTTC
.	TRBV19	TRBJ2-5	.	CASSITRSGQETQYF	TGTGCCAGTAGTATTACCAGGTCGGGACAAGAGACCCAGTACTTC
.	TRBV30	TRBJ2-3	.	CAWNPHRHTDTQYF	TGTGCCTGGAACCCCCACAGACACACAGATACGCAGTATTTT
TRBD1	TRBV6-6	TRBJ2-7	.	CASSYLGQGGYEQYF	TGTGCCAGCAGTTACTTGGGACAGGGGGGATACGAGCAGTACTTC
.	TRBV4-3	TRBJ1-2	.	CASSQVLGNRNYGYTF	TGCGCCAGCAGCCAAGTCTTAGGGAACCGAAACTATGGCTACACCTTC
TRBD1	TRBV5-1	TRBJ2-7	.	CASSLRQGNNEQYF	TGCGCCAGCAGCTTGCGACAGGGGAACAACGAGCAGTACTTC